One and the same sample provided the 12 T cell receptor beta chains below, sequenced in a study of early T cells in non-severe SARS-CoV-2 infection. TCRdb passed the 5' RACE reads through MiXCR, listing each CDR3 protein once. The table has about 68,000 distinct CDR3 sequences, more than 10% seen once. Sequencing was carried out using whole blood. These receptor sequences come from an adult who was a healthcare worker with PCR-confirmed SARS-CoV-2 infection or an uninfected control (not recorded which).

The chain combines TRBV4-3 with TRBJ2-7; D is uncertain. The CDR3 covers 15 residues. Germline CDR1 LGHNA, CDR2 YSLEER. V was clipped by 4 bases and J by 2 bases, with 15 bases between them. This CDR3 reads CASSPAIVRAYEQYF. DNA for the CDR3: TGCGCCAGCAGCCCTGCGATCGTACGGGCCTACGAGCAGTACTTC.

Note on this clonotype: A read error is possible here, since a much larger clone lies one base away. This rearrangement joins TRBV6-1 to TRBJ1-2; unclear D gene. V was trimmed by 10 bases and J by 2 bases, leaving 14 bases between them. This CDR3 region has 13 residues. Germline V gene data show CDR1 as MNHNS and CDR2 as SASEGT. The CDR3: CATSRPPNYGYTF. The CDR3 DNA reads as TGTGCCACCTCCCGGCCGCCCAACTATGGCTACACCTTC.

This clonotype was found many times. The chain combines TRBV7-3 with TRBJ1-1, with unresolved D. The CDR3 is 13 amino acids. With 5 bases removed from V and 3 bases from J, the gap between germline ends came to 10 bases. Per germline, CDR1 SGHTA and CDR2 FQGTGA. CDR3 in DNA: TGTGCCAGCAGCCTTCTGTCACACACTGAAGCTTTCTTT. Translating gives CASSLLSHTEAFF.

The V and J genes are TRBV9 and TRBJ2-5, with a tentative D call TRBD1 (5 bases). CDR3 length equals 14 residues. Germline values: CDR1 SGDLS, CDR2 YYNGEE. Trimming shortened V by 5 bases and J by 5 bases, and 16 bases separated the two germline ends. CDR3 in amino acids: CASSPTTQGETQYF. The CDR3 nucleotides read TGTGCCAGCAGTCCTACCACCCAGGGCGAGACCCAGTACTTC.

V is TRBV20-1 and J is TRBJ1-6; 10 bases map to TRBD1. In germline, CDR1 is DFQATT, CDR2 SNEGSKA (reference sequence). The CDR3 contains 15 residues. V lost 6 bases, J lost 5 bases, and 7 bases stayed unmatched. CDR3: CSARGGQGNNSPLHF. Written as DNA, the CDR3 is TGCAGTGCCCGTGGGGGACAGGGGAATAATTCACCCCTCCACTTT.

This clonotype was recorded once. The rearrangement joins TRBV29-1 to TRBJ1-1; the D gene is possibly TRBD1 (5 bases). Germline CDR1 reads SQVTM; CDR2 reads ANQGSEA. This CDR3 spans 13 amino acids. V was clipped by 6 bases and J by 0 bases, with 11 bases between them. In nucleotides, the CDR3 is TGCAGCGTCCAGGGTTCGGTGAACACTGAAGCTTTCTTT. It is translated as CSVQGSVNTEAFF.

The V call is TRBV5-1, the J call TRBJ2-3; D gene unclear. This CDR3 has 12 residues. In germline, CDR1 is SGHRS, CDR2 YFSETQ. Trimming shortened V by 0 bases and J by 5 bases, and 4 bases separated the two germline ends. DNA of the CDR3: TGCGCCAGCAGCTTGGATCGAGATACGCAGTATTTT. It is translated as CASSLDRDTQYF.

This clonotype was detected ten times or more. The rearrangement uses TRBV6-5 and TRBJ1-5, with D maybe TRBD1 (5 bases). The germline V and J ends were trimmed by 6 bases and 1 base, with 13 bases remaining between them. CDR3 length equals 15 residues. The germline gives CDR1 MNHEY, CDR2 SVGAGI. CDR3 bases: TGTGCCAGCAGCCCCGGGACTTGGAGCAATCAGCCCCAGCATTTT. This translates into CASSPGTWSNQPQHF.

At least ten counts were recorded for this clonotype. The CDR3 DNA sequence: TGTGCCAGCAGCTACCCAACCGGGACTAGCGGGGGTACCATTAGTTACAATGAGCAGTTCTTC. It is translated as CASSYPTGTSGGTISYNEQFF. This chain connects TRBV7-9 to TRBJ2-1; 14 nucleotides align to TRBD2. Losses at the gene ends were 4 bases for V and 4 bases for J; bases not matched to a gene: 18. Per germline, CDR1 SEHNR and CDR2 FQNEAQ (reference sequence). There are 21 residues in the CDR3.

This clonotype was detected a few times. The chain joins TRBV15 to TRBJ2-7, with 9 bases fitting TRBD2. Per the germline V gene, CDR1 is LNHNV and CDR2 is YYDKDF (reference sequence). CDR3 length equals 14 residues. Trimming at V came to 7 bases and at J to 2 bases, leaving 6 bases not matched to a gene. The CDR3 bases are TGTGCCACCACAGCAGCGGGGGGACCCTACGAGCAGTACTTC. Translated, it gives CATTAAGGPYEQYF.

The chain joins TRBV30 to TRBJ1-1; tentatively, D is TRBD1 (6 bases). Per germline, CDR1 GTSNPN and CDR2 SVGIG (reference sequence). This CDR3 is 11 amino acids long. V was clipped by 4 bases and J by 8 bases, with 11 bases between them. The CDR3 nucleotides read TGTGCCTGGACTCAAGGGGGGGAAGCTTTCTTT. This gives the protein CAWTQGGEAFF.

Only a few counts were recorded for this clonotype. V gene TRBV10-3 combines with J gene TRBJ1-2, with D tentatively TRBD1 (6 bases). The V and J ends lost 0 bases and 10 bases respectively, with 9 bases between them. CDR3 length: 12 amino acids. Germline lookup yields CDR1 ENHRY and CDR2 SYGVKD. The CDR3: CAISESGGDYTF. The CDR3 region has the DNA TGTGCCATCAGTGAGTCTGGGGGCGACTACACCTTC.